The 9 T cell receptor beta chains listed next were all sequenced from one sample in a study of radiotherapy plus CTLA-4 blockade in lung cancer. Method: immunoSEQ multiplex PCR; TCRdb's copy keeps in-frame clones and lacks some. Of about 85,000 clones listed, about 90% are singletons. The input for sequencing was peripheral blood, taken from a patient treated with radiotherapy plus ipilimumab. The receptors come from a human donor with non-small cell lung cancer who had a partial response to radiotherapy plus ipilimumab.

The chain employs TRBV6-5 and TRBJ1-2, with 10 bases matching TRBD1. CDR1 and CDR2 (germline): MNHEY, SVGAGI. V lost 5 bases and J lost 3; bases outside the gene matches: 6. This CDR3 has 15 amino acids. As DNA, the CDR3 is TGTGCCAGCAGTCGCCGGGACAGGGGAGACTATGGCTACACCTTC. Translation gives CASSRRDRGDYGYTF.

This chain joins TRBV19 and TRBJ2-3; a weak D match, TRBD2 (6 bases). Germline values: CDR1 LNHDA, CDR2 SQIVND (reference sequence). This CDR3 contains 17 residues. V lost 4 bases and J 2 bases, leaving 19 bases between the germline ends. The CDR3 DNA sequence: TGTGCCAGTAGTAGTACCCGGATGGGACTTTTCACAGATACGCAGTATTTT. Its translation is CASSSTRMGLFTDTQYF.

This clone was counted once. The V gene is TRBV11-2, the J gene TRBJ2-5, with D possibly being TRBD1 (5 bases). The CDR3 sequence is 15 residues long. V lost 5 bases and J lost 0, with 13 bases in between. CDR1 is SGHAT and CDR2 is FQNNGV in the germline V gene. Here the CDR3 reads CASSVGRHYQETQYF. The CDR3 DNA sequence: TGTGCCAGCAGCGTGGGGCGGCATTACCAAGAGACCCAGTACTTC.

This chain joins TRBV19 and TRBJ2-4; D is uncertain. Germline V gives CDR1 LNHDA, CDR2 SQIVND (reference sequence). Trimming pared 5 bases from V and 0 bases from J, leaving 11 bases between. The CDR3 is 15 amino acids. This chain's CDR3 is CASSDTVLAKNIQYF. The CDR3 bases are TGTGCCAGTAGTGATACGGTACTAGCCAAAAACATTCAGTACTTC.

CDR3: CASSTSVLGNSPLHF. The CDR3 coding sequence is TGTGCCAGCAGCACCTCTGTTTTGGGCAATTCACCCCTCCACTTT. The rearrangement uses TRBV6-5 and TRBJ1-6; D unresolved. This CDR3 is built from 15 residues. Germline values: CDR1 MNHEY, CDR2 SVGAGI. V was trimmed by 6 bases and J by 7 bases, leaving 16 bases between them.

CDR3 nucleotides: TGTGCCAGCAGTTTATTGACTAGCGGGAGGTCGGACACCGGGGAGCTGTTTTTT. This sequence encodes CASSLLTSGRSDTGELFF. V usage is TRBV28 and J usage is TRBJ2-2, with TRBD2 matching 13 bases. Trimming cost V 1 base and J 3 bases; bases outside gene matches: 5. CDR1 MDHEN and CDR2 SYDVKM come from the germline V gene. This CDR3 spans 18 amino acids. Using reference TRBV28 and TRBJ2-2 for the parts outside the CDR3, the full variable domain is DVKVTQSSRYLVKRTGEKVFLECVQDMDHENMFWYRQDPGLGLRLIYFSYDVKMKEKGDIPEGYSVSREKKERFSLILESASTNQTSMYLCASSLLTSGRSDTGELFFGEGSRLTVL.

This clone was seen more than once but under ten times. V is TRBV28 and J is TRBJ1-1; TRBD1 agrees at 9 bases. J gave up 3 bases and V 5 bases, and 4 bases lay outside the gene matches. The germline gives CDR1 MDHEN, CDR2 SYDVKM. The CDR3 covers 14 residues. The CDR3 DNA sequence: TGTGCCAGCAGTGAAGACAGGGGGGACACTGAAGCTTTCTTT. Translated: CASSEDRGDTEAFF. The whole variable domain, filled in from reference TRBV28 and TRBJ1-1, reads DVKVTQSSRYLVKRTGEKVFLECVQDMDHENMFWYRQDPGLGLRLIYFSYDVKMKEKGDIPEGYSVSREKKERFSLILESASTNQTSMYLCASSEDRGDTEAFFGQGTRLTVV.

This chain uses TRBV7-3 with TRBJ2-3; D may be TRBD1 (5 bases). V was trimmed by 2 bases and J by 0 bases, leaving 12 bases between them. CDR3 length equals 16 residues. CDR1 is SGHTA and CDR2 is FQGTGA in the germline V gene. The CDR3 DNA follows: TGTGCCAGCAGCTTAGGGGCAGGCCCTAGCACAGATACGCAGTATTTT. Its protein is CASSLGAGPSTDTQYF.

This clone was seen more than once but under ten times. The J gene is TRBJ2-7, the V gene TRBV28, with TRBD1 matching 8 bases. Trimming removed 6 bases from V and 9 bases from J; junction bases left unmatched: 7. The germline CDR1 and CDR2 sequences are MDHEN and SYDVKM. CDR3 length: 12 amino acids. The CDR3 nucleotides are TGTGCCAGCAGCCTAGGACAGGGACTGCAGTACTTC. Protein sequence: CASSLGQGLQYF.